This T cell receptor (beta chain) came from a study of blood T cell repertoires in COVID-19. Study in general: Sources were T cells, B-cell-depleted T cells, or PBMCs; the material itself was cDNA or gDNA.

In the authors' methods: Scientists estimated how many nucleated cells there were by amplifying reference gene primers. Sequencing was performed with immunoSEQ multiplex PCR; in TCRdb, only in-frame clones are kept and a portion is missing. That table furnishes V, J and clone size, whereas the DNA furnished D and trimming. The sample records fewer than 300,000 clones, approximately 88% being singletons. V lost 0 bases to trimming and J lost 5 bases, with 7 bases between them. The CDR3 length is 13 residues. CDR1 and CDR2 (germline): SGHDN, FVKESK. The receptor comes from a woman under 40 with acute or convalescent COVID-19. The sequenced sample was peripheral blood. V and J are TRBV14 and TRBJ2-5; D ambiguous. For the CDR3, the DNA is TGTGCCAGCAGCCAAGAGACACGGGAGACCCAGTACTTC. Protein: CASSQETRETQYF.